Sequencing of this TCR beta chain was carried out in a study of T-cell memory formation after mild COVID-19. Notes on the study in general: Some responding clones appeared in pre-infection memory, suggesting cross-reactive memory joined. Clones shrinking from day 15 to 85 showed even CD4/CD8 mixes; later expanders tilted CD4+.

The CDR3 totals 15 residues. Germline CDR1 and CDR2: SGHAT and FQNNGV. With V trimmed by 5 bases and J by 7 bases, 10 bases remained unmatched. UMIs and sample barcodes were carried by the TCR alpha and TCR beta cDNA libraries that 5'RACE produced using constant-segment primers. TCRdb called the 5' RACE reads again in MiXCR, with one record for every CDR3 protein. The table shows 250,000 to 350,000 distinct CDR3 sequences, with roughly an eighth occurring only once. This clonotype appeared a few times. Antigen specificity is unknown. The receptor was derived from a man aged 18 to 35 who had mild COVID-19 (a few samples of this study predate the infection). Cell type and time point are not known. Sequencing used PBMCs or a T cell subset sorted from them (not recorded which). The chain combines TRBV11-2 with TRBJ2-1, with 8 bases matching TRBD2. CDR3 region: CASSRELAGSNEQFF. The CDR3 coding sequence is TGTGCCAGCAGCCGTGAGTTAGCGGGGTCGAATGAGCAGTTCTTC.